Following are 11 T cell receptor beta chains from one sample sequenced in a study of T cells in localized non-small cell lung cancer. Here immunoSEQ multiplex PCR was the method, and the copy in TCRdb shows in-frame clones only, minus some. The profile shows tens of thousands of clones, roughly four fifths of them singletons. The input for sequencing was PBMCs, taken before any cancer treatment. These receptors all come from a man between 40 and 75 years old with stage II lung adenocarcinoma.

The rearrangement links TRBV25-1 to TRBJ2-6, with D maybe TRBD1 (5 bases). The germline gives CDR1 MGHDK, CDR2 SYGVNS. This CDR3 has 18 amino acids. V gave up 5 bases and J gave up 5 bases, with 22 bases separating them. This chain's CDR3 is CASSKRKTGQSRANVLTF. The CDR3 nucleotides are TGTGCCAGCAGTAAACGGAAAACTGGACAAAGTCGGGCCAACGTCCTGACTTTC.

The gene calls are TRBV7-3 and TRBJ2-1; 7 bases line up with TRBD2. This CDR3 comprises 16 residues. J was trimmed by 2 bases and V by 1 base; bases with no gene match: 5. Germline lookup yields CDR1 SGHTA and CDR2 FQGTGA. CDR3 protein: CASSLNGGEAYNEQFF. CDR3 coding DNA: TGTGCCAGCAGCTTAAATGGGGGGGAGGCCTACAATGAGCAGTTCTTC.

There are a few counts of this clone. The chain recombines TRBV9 with TRBJ2-7; 11 bases line up with TRBD1. The germline V gene encodes CDR1 SGDLS and CDR2 YYNGEE. V shed 3 bases and J 1 base; nucleotides not matched to a gene: 3. The CDR3 loop spans 15 amino acids. CDR3 nucleotides: TGTGCCAGCAGCGCTAGGGACAGGGGGTCCTACGAGCAGTACTTC. It yields the protein CASSARDRGSYEQYF.

This rearrangement joins TRBV6-1 to TRBJ1-5, with 10 nucleotides matching TRBD1. CDR3 length: 14 residues. Trimming removed 6 bases from V and 6 bases from J; junction bases left unmatched: 5. CDR1 and CDR2 (germline): MNHNS, SASEGT. The CDR3 DNA reads as TGTGCCAGCAGCGTCGGGACAGGGGTTCAGCCCCAGCATTTT. It specifies CASSVGTGVQPQHF.

A few counts support this clone. The V gene is TRBV5-8, the J gene TRBJ2-7; no firm D call. The CDR3 contains 12 residues. Germline V CDR1 and CDR2: SGHTS, YDEGEE. Trimming took 0 bases from V and 9 from J, leaving 10 bases between them. DNA for the CDR3: TGTGCCAGCAGCTTGGAAGGACGCGGGCAGTACTTC. It is translated as CASSLEGRGQYF.

The chain combines TRBV7-8 with TRBJ2-3, with 9 bases that match TRBD1. The CDR3 length is 16 residues. Unmatched junction bases numbered 8, after V lost 5 bases and J lost 2 bases. Germline assignment: CDR1 SGHVS and CDR2 FQNEAQ. CDR3 nucleotides: TGTGCCAGCAGCAGATGGGACAGGGTGGCCACAGATACGCAGTATTTT. Amino acid sequence: CASSRWDRVATDTQYF.

V usage is TRBV5-4 and J usage is TRBJ2-1; 13 bases line up with TRBD2. There are 18 residues in the CDR3. Germline-derived CDR1 and CDR2 are SGHNT and YYREEE (reference sequence). V dropped 4 bases and J dropped 0; count of bases not matched to a gene: 7. The CDR3: CASSRPGLAGSSYNEQFF. DNA for the CDR3: TGTGCCAGCAGCCGGCCGGGACTAGCGGGGTCCTCCTACAATGAGCAGTTCTTC.

This clone was seen once. V and J are TRBV6-1 and TRBJ2-7; TRBD1 is a possible D gene (5 bases). CDR3 length: 11 residues. Germline loops: CDR1 MNHNS, CDR2 SASEGT. The V and J ends lost 5 bases and 6 bases respectively, with 8 bases between them. The CDR3 coding sequence is TGTGCCAGCAGTAAGCAGGGCGAGCAGTACTTC. Protein product: CASSKQGEQYF.

This chain connects TRBV18 to TRBJ1-6; tentative D call: TRBD1 (6 bases). The CDR3 length is 15 residues. Trimming took off 3 bases at V and 7 bases at J, with 13 bases between the two ends. Germline V gene data show CDR1 as KGHSH and CDR2 as LQKENI. The CDR3 region has the DNA TGTGCCAGCTCACCTCAAAGGGGGGGAAATTCACCCCTCCACTTT. Protein sequence: CASSPQRGGNSPLHF.

The chain couples TRBV28 to TRBJ1-3; no reliable D call. V was cut by 7 bases and J by 0 bases, with 10 bases left in between. Germline V CDR1 and CDR2: MDHEN, SYDVKM. The CDR3 extends over 14 amino acids. The CDR3 sequence: CASNKVISGNTIYF. The CDR3, as DNA: TGTGCCAGCAATAAGGTCATCTCTGGAAACACCATATATTTT.

The chain recombines TRBV4-2 with TRBJ1-5, with D tentatively TRBD1 (6 bases). The germline V and J ends were trimmed by 1 base and 5 bases, with 12 bases remaining between them. The CDR3 has 15 residues. CDR1 LGHNA and CDR2 YNFKEQ come from the germline V gene. CDR3 sequence: CASSQGQDNYQPQHF. The DNA for the CDR3 is TGTGCCAGCAGCCAAGGACAGGACAATTATCAGCCCCAGCATTTT.